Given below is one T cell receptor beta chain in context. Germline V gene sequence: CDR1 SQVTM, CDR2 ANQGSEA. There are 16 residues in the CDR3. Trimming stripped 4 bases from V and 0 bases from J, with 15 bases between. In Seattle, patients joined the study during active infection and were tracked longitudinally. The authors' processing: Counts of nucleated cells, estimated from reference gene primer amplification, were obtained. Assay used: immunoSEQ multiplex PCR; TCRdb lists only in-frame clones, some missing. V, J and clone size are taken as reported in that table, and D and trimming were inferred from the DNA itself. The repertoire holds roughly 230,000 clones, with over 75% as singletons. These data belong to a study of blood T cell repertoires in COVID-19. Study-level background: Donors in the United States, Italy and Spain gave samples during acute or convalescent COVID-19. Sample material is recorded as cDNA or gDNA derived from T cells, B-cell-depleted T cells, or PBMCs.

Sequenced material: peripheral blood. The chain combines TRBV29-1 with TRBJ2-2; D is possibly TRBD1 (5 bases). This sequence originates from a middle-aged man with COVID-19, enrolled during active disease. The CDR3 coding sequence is TGCAGCGTTGGCGGTCCTCCAGGGACGAACACCGGGGAGCTGTTTTTT. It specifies CSVGGPPGTNTGELFF.